This passage covers 30 T cell receptor beta chains from one sample sequenced in a study of cytomegalovirus exposure and HLA in healthy donors. Primers included in the PCR were 60 Vbeta and 13 Jbeta primers. Method: immunoSEQ multiplex PCR; TCRdb's copy keeps in-frame clones and lacks some. The data show about 150,000 clones, about 75% seen once. Sequencing was carried out using PBMCs. The origin of the receptors is a man aged 25 to 40 in good health and CMV-seronegative.

This clone was found many times. The chain couples TRBV6-4 to TRBJ1-2; 7 positions agree with TRBD1. The CDR3 has 14 residues. J was trimmed by 6 bases and V by 8 bases; bases with no gene match: 12. Germline-derived CDR1 and CDR2 are MRHNA and SNTAGT. The CDR3 reads CASCPSPGQHGYTF. The CDR3 DNA reads as TGTGCCAGCTGCCCGAGCCCGGGACAGCATGGCTACACCTTC.

V is TRBV5-4 and J is TRBJ1-2; TRBD1 might be the D (5 bases). V shed 4 bases and J shed 10 bases, with 17 bases lying between them. Germline-derived CDR1 and CDR2 are SGHNT and YYREEE (reference sequence). The CDR3 is made up of 13 amino acids. CDR3 region: CASSQSTKGDYTF. In nucleotides, the CDR3 is TGTGCCAGCAGCCAATCGACAAAAGGGGACTACACCTTC.

This clone came up a few times. The CDR3 nucleotides read TGTGCCAGCAGCCCCCCATGGGGCAGGGGAAGCGATGAGCAGTTCTTC. Protein sequence: CASSPPWGRGSDEQFF. The V gene is TRBV14, the J gene TRBJ2-1; D is perhaps TRBD1 (6 bases). From germline, CDR1 is SGHDN and CDR2 FVKESK. Trimming pared 4 bases from V and 8 bases from J, leaving 21 bases between. The CDR3 covers 16 residues.

As to this clone: At one of its ends the junction is not consistent with the germline gene, which may arise from a read error. V usage is TRBV7-9 and J usage is TRBJ1-5, with D perhaps matching TRBD1 (6 bases). The germline CDR1 and CDR2 sequences are SEHNR and FQNEAQ (reference sequence). The CDR3 sequence is 13 residues long. CDR3 residues: CSSSRDTYQPQHF. For the CDR3, the DNA is TGTTCCAGCAGCCGGGACACTTATCAGCCCCAGCATTTT.

The chain joins TRBV28 to TRBJ1-2; D not certain. The CDR3 consists of 12 residues. In germline, CDR1 is MDHEN, CDR2 SYDVKM. The V end was cut by 5 bases, the J end by 0 bases, with 4 bases between. The CDR3 protein is CASSIANYGYTF. The CDR3 DNA sequence: TGTGCCAGCAGTATCGCTAACTATGGCTACACCTTC.

This chain links TRBV30 with TRBJ2-5; TRBD2 matches at 8 bases. CDR1 and CDR2 (germline): GTSNPN, SVGIG (reference sequence). The CDR3 loop spans 15 amino acids. Trimming took 2 bases from V and 7 from J; bases not matched to a gene: 12. CDR3: CAWSRSGGRSGTQYF. CDR3 nucleotide sequence: TGTGCCTGGAGTCGGTCGGGAGGGCGTTCGGGGACCCAGTACTTC. Complete variable domain (other parts from reference TRBV30 and TRBJ2-5): SQTIHQWPATLVQPVGSPLSLECTVEGTSNPNLYWYRQAAGRGLQLLFYSVGIGQISSEVPQNLSASRPQDRQFILSSKKLLLSDSGFYLCAWSRSGGRSGTQYFGPGTRLLVL.

The chain joins TRBV5-6 to TRBJ2-5; D unresolved. The CDR3 totals 15 residues. Trimming left V 4 bases short and J 5 bases short, with 18 bases between. Germline V CDR1 and CDR2: SGHDT, YYEEEE. CDR3 DNA sequence: TGTGCCAGCAGCCCCAGGTGGTCCAGAAGGGAGACCCAGTACTTC. Amino acids: CASSPRWSRRETQYF.

The V gene is TRBV2, the J gene TRBJ2-2, with a tentative D call TRBD1 (5 bases). Germline CDR1 SNHLY, CDR2 FYNNEI. V was cut by 5 bases and J by 4 bases, with 11 bases left in between. This CDR3 comprises 14 residues. CDR3 protein: CASSTQVPTGELFF. The CDR3, as DNA: TGTGCCAGCAGTACACAGGTGCCCACCGGGGAGCTGTTTTTT. Variable domain in full (rest from reference TRBV2 and TRBJ2-2): EPEVTQTPSHQVTQMGQEVILRCVPISNHLYFYWYRQILGQKVEFLVSFYNNEISEKSEIFDDQFSVERPDGSNFTLKIRSTKLEDSAMYFCASSTQVPTGELFFGEGSRLTVL.

This clone was detected only once. The chain carries TRBV5-1 and TRBJ2-3, with D unclear. CDR1 is SGHRS, CDR2 YFSETQ, per germline. The CDR3 length is 15 residues. The V end lost 0 bases, the J end lost 4 bases, and 12 bases lay between the germline ends. Here the CDR3 reads CASSLESPRADTQYF. The CDR3 nucleotides read TGCGCCAGCAGCTTGGAAAGCCCCCGAGCAGATACGCAGTATTTT. The entire variable domain, with the rest obtained from reference TRBV5-1 and TRBJ2-3, is as follows: KAGVTQTPRYLIKTRGQQVTLSCSPISGHRSVSWYQQTPGQGLQFLFEYFSETQRNKGNFPGRFSGRQFSNSRSEMNVSTLELGDSALYLCASSLESPRADTQYFGPGTRLTVL.

The chain couples TRBV7-9 to TRBJ2-2; TRBD2 aligns across 7 bases. The CDR3 length is 15 residues. The J segment lost 0 bases and the V segment lost 5 bases, leaving 3 bases of the junction unmatched. Looked up from germline, CDR1 is SEHNR and CDR2 is FQNEAQ (reference sequence). For the CDR3, the DNA is TGTGCCAGCAGCAGACGGGGGGCGAACACCGGGGAGCTGTTTTTT. It translates to CASSRRGANTGELFF.

V is TRBV5-1 and J is TRBJ2-5, with TRBD1 matching over 9 bases. CDR3 length: 16 amino acids. Germline CDR1 SGHRS, CDR2 YFSETQ. With V trimmed by 2 bases and J by 4 bases, 9 bases remained unmatched. The CDR3: CASSLNRGPRRETQYF. CDR3 DNA sequence: TGCGCCAGCAGCTTAAACAGGGGGCCTCGACGAGAGACCCAGTACTTC.

J is TRBJ1-1 and V is TRBV9; D perhaps matches TRBD1 (5 bases). The V gene's germline CDR1 is SGDLS and CDR2 YYNGEE. The CDR3 length is 14 residues. V was cut by 2 bases and J by 4 bases, with 12 bases left in between. The DNA for the CDR3 is TGTGCCAGCAGCGTGGGGGGTCGGGGCACTGAAGCTTTCTTT. This codes for CASSVGGRGTEAFF.

The chain uses TRBV30 and TRBJ2-1, with a weak D call TRBD1 (5 bases). Germline CDR1 reads GTSNPN; CDR2 reads SVGIG (reference sequence). The length of the CDR3 is 14 residues. V was pared by 0 bases and J by 7 bases, with 13 bases between. The CDR3 spells CAWSVGAGSNEQFF. As DNA, the CDR3 is TGTGCCTGGAGTGTAGGGGCAGGATCTAATGAGCAGTTCTTC.

The V call is TRBV6-1, the J call TRBJ2-7; TRBD1 matches 9 bases. CDR1 is MNHNS and CDR2 is SASEGT in the germline V gene. Trimming removed 9 bases from V and 5 bases from J; junction bases left unmatched: 14. This CDR3 region has 15 residues. The CDR3 sequence is CASPPTRQGGNEQYF. As DNA, the CDR3 is TGTGCCAGTCCTCCTACCCGACAGGGGGGTAACGAGCAGTACTTC.

The V call is TRBV7-9, the J call TRBJ1-1, with TRBD1 identical over 7 bases. CDR1 is SEHNR and CDR2 is FQNEAQ in the germline V gene (reference sequence). Trimming at V came to 5 bases and at J to 11 bases, leaving 17 bases not matched to a gene. This CDR3 contains 15 residues. The CDR3 loop reads CASSPTGVGQIRAFF. The CDR3 nucleotides read TGTGCCAGCAGCCCGACGGGGGTGGGACAGATTAGGGCTTTCTTT.

The chain is built from TRBV5-1 and TRBJ2-7; 10 nucleotides line up with TRBD2. CDR1 is SGHRS and CDR2 is YFSETQ in the germline V gene. With V trimmed by 7 bases and J by 3 bases, 7 bases remained unmatched. The CDR3 has 14 amino acids. The CDR3 sequence is CASRLAGYDYEQYF. In DNA, the CDR3 is TGCGCCAGCCGACTAGCGGGTTATGACTACGAGCAGTACTTC.

This chain uses TRBV18 with TRBJ2-7; D perhaps matches TRBD2 (6 bases). Trimming left V 6 bases short and J 3 bases short, with 15 bases between. The germline gives CDR1 KGHSH, CDR2 LQKENI. The length of the CDR3 is 14 residues. The CDR3 protein is CASSVGLDYYEQYF. The CDR3 DNA is TGTGCCAGCTCGGTGGGACTGGACTACTACGAGCAGTACTTC.

Only one count was recorded for this clone. V is TRBV6-5 and J is TRBJ2-7, with 8 nucleotides matching TRBD1. Germline assignment: CDR1 MNHEY and CDR2 SVGAGI. This CDR3 spans 15 amino acids. The V and J ends lost 4 bases and 5 bases, in that order; junction bases with no gene match: 10. CDR3 in DNA: TGTGCCAGCAGTTCTCCAGACAGGGGAAGACACGAGCAGTACTTC. Translated: CASSSPDRGRHEQYF.

This clone was counted a few times. The CDR3 coding sequence is TGTGCCAGCAGTGGGTACGGGAGTAATGAGCAGTTCTTC. Translation gives CASSGYGSNEQFF. The chain carries TRBV11-3 and TRBJ2-1; a weak D match, TRBD2 (6 bases). CDR3 length: 13 amino acids. V dropped 6 bases and J dropped 7 bases, with 13 bases sitting between them. Germline CDR1 SGHNT, CDR2 YENEEA.

This sequence joins TRBV5-4 and TRBJ2-3; maybe TRBD2 (6 bases). CDR1 and CDR2 from the germline V gene are SGHNT and YYREEE (reference sequence). There are 15 residues in the CDR3. Trimming removed 3 bases at V and 1 base at J, with 12 bases between. CDR3 bases: TGTGCCAGCAGCTGGAGGGGAGATGGCACAGATACGCAGTATTTT. Translation gives CASSWRGDGTDTQYF.

The chain links TRBV29-1 to TRBJ2-5, with D possibly matching TRBD1 (5 bases). Trimming removed 6 bases from V and 5 bases from J, with 16 bases in between. Looked up from germline, CDR1 is SQVTM and CDR2 is ANQGSEA. This CDR3 is built from 13 residues. DNA for the CDR3: TGCAGCGTCGACCCCAGGGCCAGGGAGACCCAGTACTTC. Translating gives CSVDPRARETQYF. Full variable domain (remainder filled in from reference TRBV29-1 and TRBJ2-5): SAVISQKPSRDICQRGTSLTIQCQVDSQVTMMFWYRQQPGQSLTLIATANQGSEATYESGFVIDKFPISRPNLTFSTLTVSNMSPEDSSIYLCSVDPRARETQYFGPGTRLLVL.

V gene TRBV27 combines with J gene TRBJ1-4; 8 bases are a match to TRBD1. Germline assignment: CDR1 MNHEY and CDR2 SMNVEV (reference sequence). The CDR3 length is 14 residues. Germline trimming cut 4 bases from V and 4 bases from J; bases unmatched to any gene: 2. As DNA, the CDR3 is TGTGCCAGCAGTTGGACAGGGAGTAATGAAAAACTGTTTTTT. Protein product: CASSWTGSNEKLFF.

The chain is built from TRBV2 and TRBJ1-5; 8 bases match TRBD1. J lost 5 bases, V lost 3 bases, and 12 bases had no gene match. The CDR3 runs to 17 residues. Germline loops: CDR1 SNHLY, CDR2 FYNNEI. The CDR3 sequence: CASSDPDRVLIDQPQHF. In DNA, the CDR3 is TGTGCCAGCAGTGATCCGGACAGGGTTTTGATAGATCAGCCCCAGCATTTT.

This chain links TRBV30 with TRBJ2-7; 7 bases are a match to TRBD2. Germline V gene sequence: CDR1 GTSNPN, CDR2 SVGIG (reference sequence). This CDR3 comprises 14 residues. With V trimmed by 5 bases and J by 4 bases, 11 bases remained unmatched. The DNA of the CDR3 is TGTGCCTGGGGTGGGGGGGGAGACGGTTACGAGCAGTACTTC. Protein: CAWGGGGDGYEQYF.

J is TRBJ1-5 and V is TRBV7-2; tentative D call: TRBD1 (6 bases). The CDR3 runs 14 residues. Germline CDR1 SGHTA, CDR2 FQGNSA. Deletions cut 2 bases from V and 2 bases from J, with 7 bases between. CDR3 sequence: CASSLRTGNQPQHF. The CDR3 DNA reads as TGTGCCAGCAGCTTACGGACAGGCAATCAGCCCCAGCATTTT. Full variable domain (outside the CDR3, taken from reference TRBV7-2 and TRBJ1-5): GAGVSQSPSNKVTEKGKDVELRCDPISGHTALYWYRQSLGQGLEFLIYFQGNSAPDKSGLPSDRFSAERTGGSVSTLTIQRTQQEDSAVYLCASSLRTGNQPQHFGDGTRLSIL.

The gene calls are TRBV5-1 and TRBJ2-3; 7 bases are a match to TRBD1. The ends lost 0 bases at V and 7 bases at J; junction bases unmatched: 8. Germline loops: CDR1 SGHRS, CDR2 YFSETQ. CDR3 length: 15 amino acids. CDR3 sequence reads: CASSLGGDSRNTQYF. The CDR3 DNA reads TGCGCCAGCAGCTTGGGTGGGGACAGTAGAAATACGCAGTATTTT.

This clone was seen only once. This sequence joins TRBV5-6 and TRBJ2-2; D might be TRBD1 (5 bases). V was clipped by 0 bases and J by 7 bases, with 13 bases between them. This CDR3 spans 15 amino acids. CDR1 and CDR2 from the germline V gene are SGHDT and YYEEEE. The CDR3 sequence is CASSLAGRLDGELFF. The CDR3 DNA is TGTGCCAGCAGCTTGGCAGGGCGGCTAGACGGGGAGCTGTTTTTT. Combining the CDR3 with reference TRBV5-6 and TRBJ2-2 gives the whole variable domain DAGVTQSPTHLIKTRGQQVTLRCSPKSGHDTVSWYQQALGQGPQFIFQYYEEEERQRGNFPDRFSGHQFPNYSSELNVNALLLGDSALYLCASSLAGRLDGELFFGEGSRLTVL.

The chain recombines TRBV27 with TRBJ1-3; no clear D gene. Trimming took 5 bases from V and 4 from J, leaving 15 bases between them. The CDR3 extends over 15 amino acids. Germline-derived CDR1 and CDR2 are MNHEY and SMNVEV (reference sequence). The CDR3 coding sequence is TGTGCCAGCAGTCCCGCTGCGGGGTTGGGAAACACCATATATTTT. Translated, it gives CASSPAAGLGNTIYF.

This chain links TRBV19 with TRBJ1-5; D is uncertain. This CDR3 is built from 14 residues. Per germline, CDR1 LNHDA and CDR2 SQIVND (reference sequence). V was pared by 5 bases and J by 0 bases, with 8 bases between. The CDR3 DNA is TGTGCCAGTAGTGCCCGACATAGCAATCAGCCCCAGCATTTT. Protein product: CASSARHSNQPQHF.

Only a few counts were recorded for this clone. The genes are TRBV6-5 and TRBJ1-2; no clear D gene. The CDR3 length is 13 residues. V was shortened by 0 bases and J by 4 bases, with 6 bases between the two germline ends. The germline CDR1 and CDR2 sequences are MNHEY and SVGAGI. The CDR3 DNA is TGTGCCAGCAGTTACTCGTCAGTCTATGGCTACACCTTC. Translated, it gives CASSYSSVYGYTF.